The 2 T cell receptor beta chains reported below all come from one sample, sequenced in a study of blood T cell repertoires in COVID-19. Assay used: immunoSEQ multiplex PCR; TCRdb lists only in-frame clones, some missing. The table records 110,000 or so clones, 75% to 90% of them present only once. Sequenced input: peripheral blood. Receptors were obtained from a woman in her fifties or sixties with acute or convalescent COVID-19.

This rearrangement joins TRBV7-2 to TRBJ2-1, with TRBD2 matching 7 bases. Germline V CDR1 and CDR2: SGHTA, FQGNSA. This CDR3 comprises 14 residues. V trimming: 6 bases; J trimming: 6 bases; junction bases outside the gene matches: 8. CDR3 bases: TGTGCCAGCAGTCATGGACTAGGAGCCAATGAGCAGTTCTTC. Residues: CASSHGLGANEQFF.

The rearrangement links TRBV28 to TRBJ1-4; D uncertain. The CDR3 is 14 residues long. Germline V gene sequence: CDR1 MDHEN, CDR2 SYDVKM. V gave up 5 bases and J gave up 8 bases, with 15 bases separating them. The CDR3 DNA sequence: TGTGCCAGCAGTGACCCACGGGGATACGAAAAACTGTTTTTT. Protein: CASSDPRGYEKLFF.